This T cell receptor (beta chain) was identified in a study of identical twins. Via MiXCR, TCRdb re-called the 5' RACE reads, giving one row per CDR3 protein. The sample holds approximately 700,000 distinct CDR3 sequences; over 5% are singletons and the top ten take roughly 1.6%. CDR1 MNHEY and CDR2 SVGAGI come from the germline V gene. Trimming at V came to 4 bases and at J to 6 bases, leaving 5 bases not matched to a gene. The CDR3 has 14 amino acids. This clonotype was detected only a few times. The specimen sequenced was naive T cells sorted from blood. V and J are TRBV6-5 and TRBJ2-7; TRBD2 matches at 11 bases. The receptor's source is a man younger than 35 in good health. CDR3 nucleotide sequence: TGTGCCAGCAGTTTACTAGCGGGAGAAGGCGAGCAGTACGTC. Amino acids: CASSLLAGEGEQYV.